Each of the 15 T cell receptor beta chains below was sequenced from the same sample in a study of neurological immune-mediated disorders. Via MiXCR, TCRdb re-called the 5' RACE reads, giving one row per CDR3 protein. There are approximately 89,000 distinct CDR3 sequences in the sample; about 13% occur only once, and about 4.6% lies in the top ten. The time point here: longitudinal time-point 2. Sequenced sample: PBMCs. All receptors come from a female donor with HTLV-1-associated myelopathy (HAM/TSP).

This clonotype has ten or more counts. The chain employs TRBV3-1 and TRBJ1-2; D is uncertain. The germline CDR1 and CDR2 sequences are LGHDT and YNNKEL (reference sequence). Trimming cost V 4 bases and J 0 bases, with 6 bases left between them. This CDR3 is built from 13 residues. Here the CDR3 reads CASSPGSNYGYTF. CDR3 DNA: TGTGCCAGCAGCCCTGGGTCTAACTATGGCTACACCTTC. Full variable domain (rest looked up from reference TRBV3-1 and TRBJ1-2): DTAVSQTPKYLVTQMGNDKSIKCEQNLGHDTMYWYKQDSKKFLKIMFSYNNKELIINETVPNRFSPKSPDKAHLNLHINSLELGDSAVYFCASSPGSNYGYTFGSGTRLTVV.

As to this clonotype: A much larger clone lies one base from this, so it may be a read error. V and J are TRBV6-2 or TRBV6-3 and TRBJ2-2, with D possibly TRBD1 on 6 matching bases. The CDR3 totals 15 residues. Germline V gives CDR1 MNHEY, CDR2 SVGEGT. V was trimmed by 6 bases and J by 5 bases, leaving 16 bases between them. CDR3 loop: CASRQFTGSTGELFF. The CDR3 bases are TGTGCCAGCAGACAATTTACAGGGTCTACCGGGGAGCTGTTTTTT.

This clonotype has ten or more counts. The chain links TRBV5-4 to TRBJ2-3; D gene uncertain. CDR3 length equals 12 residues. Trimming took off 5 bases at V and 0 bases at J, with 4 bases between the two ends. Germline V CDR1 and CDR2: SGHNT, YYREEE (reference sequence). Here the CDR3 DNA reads TGTGCCAGCAGGATCAGCACAGATACGCAGTATTTT. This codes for CASRISTDTQYF. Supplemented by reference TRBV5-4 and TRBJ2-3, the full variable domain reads ETGVTQSPTHLIKTRGQQVTLRCSSQSGHNTVSWYQQALGQGPQFIFQYYREEENGRGNFPPRFSGLQFPNYSSELNVNALELDDSALYLCASRISTDTQYFGPGTRLTVL.

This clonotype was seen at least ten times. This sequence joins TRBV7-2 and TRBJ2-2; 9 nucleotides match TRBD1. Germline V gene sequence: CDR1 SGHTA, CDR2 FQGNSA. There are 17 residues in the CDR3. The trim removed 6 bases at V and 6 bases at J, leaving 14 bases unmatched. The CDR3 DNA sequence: TGTGCCAGCAGTCGGAGAACAGGGGGCGCGTCCCCCGGGGAGCTGTTTTTT. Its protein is CASSRRTGGASPGELFF.

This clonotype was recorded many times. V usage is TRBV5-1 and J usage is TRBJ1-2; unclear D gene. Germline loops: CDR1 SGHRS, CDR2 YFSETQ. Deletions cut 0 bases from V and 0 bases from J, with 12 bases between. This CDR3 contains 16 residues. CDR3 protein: CASSLESGKANYGYTF. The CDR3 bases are TGCGCCAGCAGCTTGGAATCCGGGAAAGCTAACTATGGCTACACCTTC.

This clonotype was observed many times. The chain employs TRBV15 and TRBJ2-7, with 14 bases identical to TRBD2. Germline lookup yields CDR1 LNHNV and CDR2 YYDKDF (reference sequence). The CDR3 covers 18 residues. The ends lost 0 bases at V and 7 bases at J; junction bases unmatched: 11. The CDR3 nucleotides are TGTGCCACCAGCAGAGAACGGGGACTAGCGGGGGAAAGGTCTGAGCAGTACTTC. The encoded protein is CATSRERGLAGERSEQYF. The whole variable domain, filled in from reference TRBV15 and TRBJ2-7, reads DAMVIQNPRYQVTQFGKPVTLSCSQTLNHNVMYWYQQKSSQAPKLLFHYYDKDFNNEADTPDNFQSRRPNTSFCFLDIRSPGLGDTAMYLCATSRERGLAGERSEQYFGPGTRLTVT.

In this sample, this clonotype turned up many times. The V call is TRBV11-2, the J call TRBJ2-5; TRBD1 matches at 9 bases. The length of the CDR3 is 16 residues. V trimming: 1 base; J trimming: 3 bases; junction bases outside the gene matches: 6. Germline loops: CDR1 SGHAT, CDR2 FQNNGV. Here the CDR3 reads CASSLAHTGGEETQYF. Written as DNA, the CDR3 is TGTGCCAGCAGCTTAGCCCACACAGGGGGCGAAGAGACCCAGTACTTC.

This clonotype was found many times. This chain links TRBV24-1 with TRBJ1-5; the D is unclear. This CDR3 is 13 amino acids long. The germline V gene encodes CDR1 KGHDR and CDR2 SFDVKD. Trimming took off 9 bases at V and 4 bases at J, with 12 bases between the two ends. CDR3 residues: CATRADFNQPQHF. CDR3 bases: TGTGCCACCCGAGCAGACTTTAATCAGCCCCAGCATTTT.

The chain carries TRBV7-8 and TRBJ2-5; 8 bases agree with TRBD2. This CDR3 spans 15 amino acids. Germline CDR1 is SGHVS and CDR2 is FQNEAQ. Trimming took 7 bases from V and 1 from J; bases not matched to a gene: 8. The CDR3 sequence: CASMAIAGPQETQYF. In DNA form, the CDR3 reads TGTGCCAGCATGGCGATAGCGGGGCCCCAAGAGACCCAGTACTTC.

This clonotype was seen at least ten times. This CDR3 reads CSASPGGRGDYGYTF. The DNA for the CDR3 is TGCAGTGCTAGTCCGGGAGGCAGGGGAGACTATGGCTACACCTTC. This sequence joins TRBV20-1 and TRBJ1-2, with D possibly TRBD1 on 6 matching bases. This CDR3 region has 15 residues. V was cut by 3 bases and J by 3 bases, with 17 bases left in between. Germline V lookup: CDR1 DFQATT, CDR2 SNEGSKA (reference sequence).

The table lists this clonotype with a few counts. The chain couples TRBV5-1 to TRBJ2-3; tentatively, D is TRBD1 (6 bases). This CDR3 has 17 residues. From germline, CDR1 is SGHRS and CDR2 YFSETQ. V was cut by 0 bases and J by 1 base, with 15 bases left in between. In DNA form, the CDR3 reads TGCGCCAGCAGCTTGGCCGGATGGTCAGGGGGCACAGATACGCAGTATTTT. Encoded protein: CASSLAGWSGGTDTQYF. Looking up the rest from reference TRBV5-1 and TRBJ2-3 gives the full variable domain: KAGVTQTPRYLIKTRGQQVTLSCSPISGHRSVSWYQQTPGQGLQFLFEYFSETQRNKGNFPGRFSGRQFSNSRSEMNVSTLELGDSALYLCASSLAGWSGGTDTQYFGPGTRLTVL.

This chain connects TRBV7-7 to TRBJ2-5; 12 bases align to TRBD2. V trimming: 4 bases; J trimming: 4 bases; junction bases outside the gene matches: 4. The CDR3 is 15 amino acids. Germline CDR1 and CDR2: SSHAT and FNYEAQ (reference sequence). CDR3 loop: CASSSGLAGAETQYF. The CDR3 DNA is TGTGCCAGCAGCTCGGGACTAGCGGGTGCAGAGACCCAGTACTTC.

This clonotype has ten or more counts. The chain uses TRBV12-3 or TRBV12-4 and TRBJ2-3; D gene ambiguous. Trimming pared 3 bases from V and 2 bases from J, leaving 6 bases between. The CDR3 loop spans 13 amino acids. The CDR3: CASSLQVTDTQYF. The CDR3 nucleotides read TGTGCCAGCAGTTTGCAAGTCACAGATACGCAGTATTTT.

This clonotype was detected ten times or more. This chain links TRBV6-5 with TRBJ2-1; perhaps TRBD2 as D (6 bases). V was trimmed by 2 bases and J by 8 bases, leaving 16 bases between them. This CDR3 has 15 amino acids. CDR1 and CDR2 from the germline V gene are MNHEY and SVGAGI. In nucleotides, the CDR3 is TGTGCCAGCAGTTACCCTGGGAGGACGGCGCATGAGCAGTTCTTC. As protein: CASSYPGRTAHEQFF.

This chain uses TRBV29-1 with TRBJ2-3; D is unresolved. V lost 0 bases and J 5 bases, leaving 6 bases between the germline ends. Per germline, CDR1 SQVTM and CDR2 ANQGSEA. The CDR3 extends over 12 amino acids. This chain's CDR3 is CSVEDSKDTQYF. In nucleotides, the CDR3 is TGCAGCGTTGAAGATTCGAAAGATACGCAGTATTTT.